Below, 8 T cell receptor beta chains from the same sample are listed, as sequenced in a study of OX40 agonist ivuxolimab in advanced cancers. The library was produced with the immunoSEQ multiplex PCR assay. This is the immuneACCESS table as TCRdb keeps it, with only in-frame sequences that have V and J called. A part of the clones is gone; compared with another copy, unresolved V genes explain less than half, and the rest is unexplained. For this sample there are tens of thousands of clones; more than 75% appear just once. Jointly, the top ten make up 0.32% of the sample. Specimen: CD4+ or CD8+ T cells sorted from blood, collected in a trial of the OX40 agonist ivuxolimab. All receptors come from an adult with an advanced solid tumor such as melanoma, head and neck, liver or kidney cancer.

The chain uses TRBV28 and TRBJ1-1; 7 bases are a match to TRBD1. The CDR3 loop spans 15 amino acids. Germline CDR1 and CDR2: MDHEN and SYDVKM. V shed 2 bases, J shed 7 bases, and the junction held 10 bases outside the gene matches. DNA for the CDR3: TGTGCCAGCAGTTTAGTTCGGCAGGGGGGTAGTGAAGCTTTCTTT. Amino acid sequence: CASSLVRQGGSEAFF.

The genes are TRBV28 and TRBJ2-7; 8 bases are shared with TRBD1. Germline values: CDR1 MDHEN, CDR2 SYDVKM. V lost 5 bases and J lost 5; bases outside the gene matches: 8. CDR3 length: 14 amino acids. The CDR3 DNA reads as TGTGCCAGCAGTCCACTTCAGGGGGCCCACGAGCAGTACTTC. Amino acid sequence: CASSPLQGAHEQYF.

This sequence joins TRBV15 and TRBJ2-3; 9 bases map to TRBD2. V lost 2 bases, J lost 12 bases, and 12 bases stayed unmatched. Germline values: CDR1 LNHNV, CDR2 YYDKDF (reference sequence). The length of the CDR3 is 15 residues. The CDR3 DNA follows: TGTGCCACCAGCAGAAGCGGGGGGCCCACGTCTTCCCAGTATTTT. This translates into CATSRSGGPTSSQYF.

This chain joins TRBV19 and TRBJ1-2; D is unclear. Germline V CDR1 and CDR2: LNHDA, SQIVND (reference sequence). Trimming removed 3 bases at V and 0 bases at J, with 8 bases between. The CDR3 spans 14 residues. The CDR3, as DNA: TGTGCCAGTAGTATTCCAGCCACTAACTATGGCTACACCTTC. This sequence encodes CASSIPATNYGYTF.

This CDR3 reads CASSPLTMSTEAFF. CDR3 nucleotides: TGTGCCAGCAGTCCTCTAACTATGAGCACTGAAGCTTTCTTT. The chain couples TRBV6-1 to TRBJ1-1; D unresolved. Germline V CDR1 and CDR2: MNHNS, SASEGT. This CDR3 region has 14 residues. V gave up 5 bases and J gave up 4 bases, with 14 bases separating them.

The chain carries TRBV28 and TRBJ2-6; the D gene is possibly TRBD1 (6 bases). Germline V gene lookup returns CDR1 MDHEN and CDR2 SYDVKM. The CDR3 has 15 amino acids. The V end was cut by 7 bases, the J end by 1 base, with 11 bases between. The DNA for the CDR3 is TGTGCCAGCACCCAAGGGGGTTCTGGGGCCAACGTCCTGACTTTC. Its protein product is CASTQGGSGANVLTF.

This chain joins TRBV28 and TRBJ1-2, with 9 bases fitting TRBD1. Germline V gene sequence: CDR1 MDHEN, CDR2 SYDVKM. J was trimmed by 5 bases and V by 4 bases; bases with no gene match: 5. The CDR3 is made up of 14 amino acids. The CDR3: CASSSGQGQYGYTF. The CDR3 DNA reads as TGTGCCAGCAGTTCGGGACAGGGTCAGTATGGCTACACCTTC.

V gene TRBV19 combines with J gene TRBJ2-1; D call uncertain. Trimming removed 6 bases at V and 4 bases at J, with 16 bases between. Looked up from germline, CDR1 is LNHDA and CDR2 is SQIVND (reference sequence). The CDR3 runs to 15 residues. CDR3 protein: CASRTPWPSYNEQFF. The CDR3 DNA is TGTGCCAGTAGAACCCCTTGGCCTTCTTACAATGAGCAGTTCTTC.